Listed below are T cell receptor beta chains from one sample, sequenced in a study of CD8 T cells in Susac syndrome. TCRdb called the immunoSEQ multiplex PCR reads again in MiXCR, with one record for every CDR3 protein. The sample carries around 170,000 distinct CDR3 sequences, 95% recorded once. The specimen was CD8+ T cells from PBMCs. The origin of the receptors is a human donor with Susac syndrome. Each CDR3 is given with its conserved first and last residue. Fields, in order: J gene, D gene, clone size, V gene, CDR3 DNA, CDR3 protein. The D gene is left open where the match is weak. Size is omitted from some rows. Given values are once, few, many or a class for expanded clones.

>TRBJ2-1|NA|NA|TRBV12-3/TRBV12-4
TGTGCCAGCAGTTTAACAGGGTTCTCCTACAATGAGCAGTTCTTC
CASSLTGFSYNEQFF
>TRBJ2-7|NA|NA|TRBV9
TGTGCCAGCAGCCCCACCCGGCACGAGCAGTACTTC
CASSPTRHEQYF
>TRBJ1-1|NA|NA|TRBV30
TGTGCCTGGAGTGTACTAGGGGGGAGAACTGAAGCTTTCTTT
CAWSVLGGRTEAFF
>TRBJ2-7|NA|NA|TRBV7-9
TGTGCCAGCAGCGACGAACCGACAGGTTCAAGGCAGTACTTC
CASSDEPTGSRQYF
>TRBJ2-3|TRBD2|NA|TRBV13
TGTGCCAGCAGCCCGAAAACTTTAGCGGGAGGGCCGAGCACAGATACGCAGTATTTT
CASSPKTLAGGPSTDTQYF
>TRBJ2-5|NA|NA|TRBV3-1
TGTGCCAGCAGCCAAGATTTCCAGGACCAAGAGACCCAGTACTTC
CASSQDFQDQETQYF
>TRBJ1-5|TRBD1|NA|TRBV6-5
TGTGCCAGCAGCACAGGGGGCGGTAATCAGCCCCAGCATTTT
CASSTGGGNQPQHF
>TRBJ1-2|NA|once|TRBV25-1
TGTGCCAGCAGTGACCCCTCAGGCTACACCTTC
CASSDPSGYTF
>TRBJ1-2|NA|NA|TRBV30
TGTGCCTGGAGTGCAACCCTCGGGAGCAGCTATGGCTACACCTTC
CAWSATLGSSYGYTF
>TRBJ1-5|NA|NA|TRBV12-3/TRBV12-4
TGTGCCAGCAGTTTAGGGACGAATAGCAATCAGCCCCAGCATTTT
CASSLGTNSNQPQHF
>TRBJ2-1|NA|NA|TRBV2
TGTGCCAGCAGTGAAGTGGCGGACTACAATGAGCAGTTCTTC
CASSEVADYNEQFF
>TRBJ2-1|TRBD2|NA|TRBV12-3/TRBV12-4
TGTGCCAGCAGTCCGCGGGGGGCCGCAAGATATGAGCAGTTCTTC
CASSPRGAARYEQFF
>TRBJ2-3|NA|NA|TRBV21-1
TGTGCCAGCAGCGGACCCCAGACAGTGGGGTACACAGATACGCAGTATTTT
CASSGPQTVGYTDTQYF
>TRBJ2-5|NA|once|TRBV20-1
TGCAGTGCTGATGGCCGGCAAGAGACCCAGTACTTC
CSADGRQETQYF
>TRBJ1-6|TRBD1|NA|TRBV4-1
TGCGCCAGCAGCCAAGACCCAGGGGGAGCATATAATTCACCCCTCCACTTT
CASSQDPGGAYNSPLHF
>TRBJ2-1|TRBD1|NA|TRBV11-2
TGTGCCAGCAGCTTGAAACAGGGGGCATATTACAATGAGCAGTTCTTC
CASSLKQGAYYNEQFF
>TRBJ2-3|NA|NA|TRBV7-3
TGTGCCAGCAGCCCCCAACCCCTACAGGGAGGAGGCACAGATACGCAGTATTTT
CASSPQPLQGGGTDTQYF
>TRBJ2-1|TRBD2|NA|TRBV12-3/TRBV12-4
TGTGCCAGCAGTTTATTTAGCGGGGGGGCCTATGAGCAGTTCTTC
CASSLFSGGAYEQFF
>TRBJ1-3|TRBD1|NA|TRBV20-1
TGCAGTGCTTGGGACAGGGACTCTGGAAACACCATATATTTT
CSAWDRDSGNTIYF
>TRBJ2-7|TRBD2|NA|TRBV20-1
TGCAGTGCTAGAGATCGACTAGCGGGAGTTTCATACTACGAGCAGTACTTC
CSARDRLAGVSYYEQYF
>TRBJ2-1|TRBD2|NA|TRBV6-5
TGTGCCAGCATTAAACGACTAGCGTCCTACAATGAGCAGTTCTTC
CASIKRLASYNEQFF
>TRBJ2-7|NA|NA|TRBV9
TGTGCCAGCAGCCGTAGTGGGGACAAGGTCTACGAGCAGTACTTC
CASSRSGDKVYEQYF
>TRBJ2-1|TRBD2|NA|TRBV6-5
TGTGCCAGCAGTTCCCTTAGCGGGGGGGGAAATGAGCAGTTCTTC
CASSSLSGGGNEQFF
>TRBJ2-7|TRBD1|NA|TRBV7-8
TGTGCCAGCAGCTTAGGACAGGGCGGAGGCGAGCAGTACTTC
CASSLGQGGGEQYF
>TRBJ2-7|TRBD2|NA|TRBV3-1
TGTGCCAGCAGCCAAGATTGGCGGGGGGGCCGTGACGAGCAGTACTTC
CASSQDWRGGRDEQYF
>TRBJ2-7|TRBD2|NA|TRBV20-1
TGCAGTGCTAGTGAACTAGCGGGAGATAGAAATTACGAGCAGTACTTC
CSASELAGDRNYEQYF
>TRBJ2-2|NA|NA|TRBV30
TGTGCCTGGAGTAGCACCGGGGAGCTGTTTTTT
CAWSSTGELFF
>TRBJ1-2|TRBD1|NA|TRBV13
TGTGCCAGCAGTTCGGCCGGGACAGGGTACGACTACACCTTC
CASSSAGTGYDYTF
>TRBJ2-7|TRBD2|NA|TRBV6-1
TGTGCCAGCAGTGACTCTAGCGGCAACCACTACGAGCAGTACTTC
CASSDSSGNHYEQYF